This T cell receptor beta chain is drawn from a study of cytomegalovirus exposure and HLA in healthy donors. Broader study findings: Being productive about 90% or about 30% of the time was typical of most TCR beta V segments in an earlier analysis. For TCR beta chains, V- and J-gene trimming was later linked to a missense DCLRE1C variant. Likely technical artifact: a cluster of highly shared sequence variants.

The PCR was carried out with 60 Vbeta primers and 13 Jbeta primers. Sequencing was performed with immunoSEQ multiplex PCR; in TCRdb, only in-frame clones are kept and a portion is missing. The sample contains around 60,000 clones, 75% of which appear only once. Note on this clone: Its antigen remains unknown.

CDR3 length equals 15 residues. The germline V gene encodes CDR1 MNHNY and CDR2 SVGAGI (reference sequence). V lost 0 bases and J lost 5; bases outside the gene matches: 6. Source material: PBMCs. V gene TRBV6-6 combines with J gene TRBJ2-5, with 7 nucleotides matching TRBD1. This sequence was found in a woman between 40 and 55 years old in good health and CMV-seropositive. CDR3 sequence (DNA): TGTGCCAGCAGTTACTCGACAGGGCACCGGGAGACCCAGTACTTC. It encodes CASSYSTGHRETQYF.